The present entry profiles one TCR beta chain with its context. Its antigen is unidentified. This entry comes from a study of OX40 agonist ivuxolimab in advanced cancers. Study in general: A male proportion of more than 75% was recorded, with mean age approximately 57 years and range about 20 to 90. Under the entry rules, prior anti-PD-1, anti-PD-L1 or anti-CTLA-4 therapy was allowed, and roughly 39% had some.

Germline values: CDR1 LNHDA, CDR2 SQIVND (reference sequence). Trimming left V 1 base short and J 1 base short, with 16 bases between. This CDR3 is built from 17 residues. Using immunoSEQ multiplex PCR, the repertoire was profiled, and TCRdb retains in-frame clones only, with some absent. The sample has 55,000 to 70,000 clones, over 80% seen once; the top ten hold about 4%. Study-level findings and limits: On average, CD8+ T cells had more expanded clones than CD4+.

The sequenced sample was CD4+ or CD8+ T cells sorted from blood, obtained in a trial of the OX40 agonist ivuxolimab. The chain is built from TRBV19 and TRBJ1-1; no definite D call. This TCR derives from an adult with an advanced solid tumor such as melanoma, head and neck, liver or kidney cancer. The CDR3: CASSIVVWRSPNTEAFF. The CDR3 bases are TGTGCCAGTAGTATAGTCGTGTGGAGGTCCCCGAACACTGAAGCTTTCTTT.